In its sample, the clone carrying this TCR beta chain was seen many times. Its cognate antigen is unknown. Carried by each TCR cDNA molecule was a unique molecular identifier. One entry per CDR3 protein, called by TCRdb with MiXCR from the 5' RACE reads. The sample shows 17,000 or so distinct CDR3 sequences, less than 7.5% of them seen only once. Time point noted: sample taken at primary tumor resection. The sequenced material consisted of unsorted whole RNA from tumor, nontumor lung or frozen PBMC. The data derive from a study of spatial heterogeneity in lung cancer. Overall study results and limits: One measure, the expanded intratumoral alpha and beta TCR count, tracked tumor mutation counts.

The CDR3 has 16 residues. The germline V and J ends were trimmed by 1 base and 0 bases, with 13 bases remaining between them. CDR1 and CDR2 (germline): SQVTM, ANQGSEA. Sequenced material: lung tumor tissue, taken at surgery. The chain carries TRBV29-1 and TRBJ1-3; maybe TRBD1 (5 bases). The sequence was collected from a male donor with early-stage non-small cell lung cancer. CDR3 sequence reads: CSVEGGTASSGNTIYF. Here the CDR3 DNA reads TGCAGCGTTGAAGGTGGGACGGCGAGCTCTGGAAACACCATATATTTT.